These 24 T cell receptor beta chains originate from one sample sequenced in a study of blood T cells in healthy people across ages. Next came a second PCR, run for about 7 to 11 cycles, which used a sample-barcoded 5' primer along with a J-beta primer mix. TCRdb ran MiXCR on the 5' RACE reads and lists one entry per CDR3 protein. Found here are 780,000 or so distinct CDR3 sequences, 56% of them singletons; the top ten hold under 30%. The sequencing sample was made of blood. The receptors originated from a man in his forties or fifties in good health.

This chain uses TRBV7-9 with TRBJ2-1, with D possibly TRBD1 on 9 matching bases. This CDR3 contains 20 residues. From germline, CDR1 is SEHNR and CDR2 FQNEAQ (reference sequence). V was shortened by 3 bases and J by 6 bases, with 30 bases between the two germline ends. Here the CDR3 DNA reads TGTGCCAGCAGCTTTCCCCGACAGGGGGTTGTGCTAGCGGGCTCCAATGAGCAGTTCTTC. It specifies CASSFPRQGVVLAGSNEQFF.

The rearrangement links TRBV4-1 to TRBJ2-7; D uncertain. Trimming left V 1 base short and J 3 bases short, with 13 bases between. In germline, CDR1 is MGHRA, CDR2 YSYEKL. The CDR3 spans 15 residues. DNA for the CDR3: TGCGCCAGCAGCCAAGTACCTTTACAGAACTACGAGCAGTACTTC. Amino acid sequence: CASSQVPLQNYEQYF.

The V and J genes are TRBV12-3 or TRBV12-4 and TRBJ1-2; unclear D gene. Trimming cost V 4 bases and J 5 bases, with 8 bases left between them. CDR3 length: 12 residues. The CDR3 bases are TGTGCCAGCAGTTCCGCCAGATATGGCTACACCTTC. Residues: CASSSARYGYTF.

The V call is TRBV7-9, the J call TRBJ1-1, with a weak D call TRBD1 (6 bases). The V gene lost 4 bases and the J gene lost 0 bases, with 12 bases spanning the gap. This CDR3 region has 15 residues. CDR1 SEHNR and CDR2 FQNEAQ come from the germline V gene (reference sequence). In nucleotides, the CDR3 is TGTGCCAGCAGCTCGGACAGAATTATGAACACTGAAGCTTTCTTT. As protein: CASSSDRIMNTEAFF.

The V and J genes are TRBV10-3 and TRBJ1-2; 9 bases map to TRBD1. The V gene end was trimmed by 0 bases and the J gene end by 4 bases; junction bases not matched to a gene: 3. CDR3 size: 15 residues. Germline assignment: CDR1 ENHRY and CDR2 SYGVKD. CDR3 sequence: CAISESGTGIYGYTF. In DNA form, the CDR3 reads TGTGCCATCAGTGAGTCCGGGACAGGGATCTATGGCTACACCTTC.

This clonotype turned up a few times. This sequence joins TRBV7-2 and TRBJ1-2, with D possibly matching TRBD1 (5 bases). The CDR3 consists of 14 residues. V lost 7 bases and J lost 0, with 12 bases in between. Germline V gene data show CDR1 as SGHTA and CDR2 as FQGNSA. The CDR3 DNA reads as TGTGCCAGCAACCATAAGGGACCTAACTATGGCTACACCTTC. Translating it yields CASNHKGPNYGYTF.

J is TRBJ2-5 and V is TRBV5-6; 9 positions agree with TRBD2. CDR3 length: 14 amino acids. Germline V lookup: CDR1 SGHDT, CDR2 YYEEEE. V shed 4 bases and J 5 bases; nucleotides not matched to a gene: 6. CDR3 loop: CASSAGGPFETQYF. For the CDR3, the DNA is TGTGCCAGCAGCGCGGGGGGGCCTTTTGAGACCCAGTACTTC.

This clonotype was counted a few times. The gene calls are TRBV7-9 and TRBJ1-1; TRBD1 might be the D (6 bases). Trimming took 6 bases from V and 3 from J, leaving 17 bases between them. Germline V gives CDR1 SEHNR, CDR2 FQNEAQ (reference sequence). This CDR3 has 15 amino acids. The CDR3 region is CASRGAAGGYTEAFF. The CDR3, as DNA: TGTGCCAGCAGGGGGGCCGCGGGCGGGTACACTGAAGCTTTCTTT.

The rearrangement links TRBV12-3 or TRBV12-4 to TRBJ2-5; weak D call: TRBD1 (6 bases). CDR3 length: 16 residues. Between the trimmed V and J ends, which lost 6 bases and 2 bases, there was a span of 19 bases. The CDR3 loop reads CASSPDGLGAQETQYF. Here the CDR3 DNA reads TGTGCCAGCAGCCCAGACGGACTGGGGGCTCAAGAGACCCAGTACTTC.

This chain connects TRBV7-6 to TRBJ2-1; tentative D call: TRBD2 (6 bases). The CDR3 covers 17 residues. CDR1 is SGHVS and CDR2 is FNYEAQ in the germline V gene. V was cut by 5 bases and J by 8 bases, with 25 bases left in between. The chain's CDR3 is CASSIRSGGARHHEQFF. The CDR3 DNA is TGTGCCAGCAGCATCAGGTCCGGCGGGGCACGTCACCATGAGCAGTTCTTC.

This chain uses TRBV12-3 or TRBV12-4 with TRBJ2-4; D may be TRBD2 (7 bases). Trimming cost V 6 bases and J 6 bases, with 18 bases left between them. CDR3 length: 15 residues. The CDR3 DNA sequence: TGTGCCAGCAGCCCCCAAACGGGGGGCGTAAACATTCAGTACTTC. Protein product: CASSPQTGGVNIQYF.

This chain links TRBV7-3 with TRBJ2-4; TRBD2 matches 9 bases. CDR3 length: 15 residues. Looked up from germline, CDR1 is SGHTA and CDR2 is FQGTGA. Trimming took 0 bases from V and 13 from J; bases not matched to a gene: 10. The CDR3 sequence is CASSLTQGLALEQYF. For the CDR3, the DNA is TGTGCCAGCAGCTTAACGCAGGGACTAGCCTTGGAGCAGTACTTC.

For the CDR3, the DNA is TGTGCCAGCAGTCCCCTCTGGACAGCCTCTAGCACAGATACGCAGTATTTT. Translated: CASSPLWTASSTDTQYF. The rearrangement links TRBV7-6 to TRBJ2-3; a weak D match, TRBD1 (6 bases). Trimming stripped 6 bases from V and 0 bases from J, with 19 bases between. From germline, CDR1 is SGHVS and CDR2 FNYEAQ. CDR3 size: 17 residues. Full variable domain (outside the CDR3, taken from reference TRBV7-6 and TRBJ2-3): GAGVSQSPRYKVTKRGQDVALRCDPISGHVSLYWYRQALGQGPEFLTYFNYEAQQDKSGLPNDRFSAERPEGSISTLTIQRTEQRDSAMYRCASSPLWTASSTDTQYFGPGTRLTVL.

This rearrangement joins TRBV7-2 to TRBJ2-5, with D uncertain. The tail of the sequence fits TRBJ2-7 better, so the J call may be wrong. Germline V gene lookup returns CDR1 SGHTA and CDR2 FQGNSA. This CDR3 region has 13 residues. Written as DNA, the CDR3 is TGTGCCAGCAGCTTGGCCGACCTCTACGAGCAGTACTTC. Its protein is CASSLADLYEQYF.

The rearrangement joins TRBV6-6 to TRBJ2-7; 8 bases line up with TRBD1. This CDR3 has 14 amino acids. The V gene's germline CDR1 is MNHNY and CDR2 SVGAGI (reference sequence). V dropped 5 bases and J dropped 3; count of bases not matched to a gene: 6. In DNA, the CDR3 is TGTGCCAGCAGTCAGGGGGCACCTCACTACGAGCAGTACTTC. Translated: CASSQGAPHYEQYF.

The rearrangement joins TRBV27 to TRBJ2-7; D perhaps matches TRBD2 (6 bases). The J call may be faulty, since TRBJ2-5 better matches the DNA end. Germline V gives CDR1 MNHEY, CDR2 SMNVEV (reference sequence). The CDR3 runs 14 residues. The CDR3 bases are TGTGCCAGCAGTTCCAGTCGCGGGGTTGAGACCCAGTACTTC. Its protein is CASSSSRGVETQYF.

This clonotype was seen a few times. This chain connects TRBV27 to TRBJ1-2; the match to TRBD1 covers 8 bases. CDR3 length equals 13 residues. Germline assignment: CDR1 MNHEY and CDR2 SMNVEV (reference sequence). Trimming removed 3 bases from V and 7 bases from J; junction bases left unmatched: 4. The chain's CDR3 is CASSLGTGVGYTF. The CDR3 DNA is TGTGCCAGCAGTTTGGGGACAGGTGTTGGCTACACCTTC.

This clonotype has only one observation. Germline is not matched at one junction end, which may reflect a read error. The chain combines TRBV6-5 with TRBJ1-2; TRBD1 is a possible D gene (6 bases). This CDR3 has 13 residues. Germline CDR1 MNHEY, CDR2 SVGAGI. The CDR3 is CASSRGPGYGHTF. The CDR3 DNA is TGTGCCAGCAGTCGGGGGCCAGGATATGGCCACACCTTC.

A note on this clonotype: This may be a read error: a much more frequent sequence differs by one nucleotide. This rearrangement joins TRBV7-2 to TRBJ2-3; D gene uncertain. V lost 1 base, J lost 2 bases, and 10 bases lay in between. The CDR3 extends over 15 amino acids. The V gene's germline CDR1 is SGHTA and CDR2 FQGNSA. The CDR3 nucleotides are TGTGCCAGCAGCTTAGGTCCCATAGACACAGATACGCAGTATTTT. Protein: CASSLGPIDTDTQYF.

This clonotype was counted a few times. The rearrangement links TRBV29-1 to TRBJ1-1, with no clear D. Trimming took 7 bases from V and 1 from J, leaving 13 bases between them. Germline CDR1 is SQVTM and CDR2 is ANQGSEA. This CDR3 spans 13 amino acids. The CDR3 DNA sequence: TGCAGCGCCCCCGCGACGGCGAACACTGAAGCTTTCTTT. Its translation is CSAPATANTEAFF.

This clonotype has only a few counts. The CDR3 bases are TGTGCCAGCAGTTACGCGGGAGGTTCCACCGAGAATGAGCAGTTCTTC. It codes for CASSYAGGSTENEQFF. The chain couples TRBV6-5 to TRBJ2-1; 8 nucleotides agree with TRBD2. CDR1 is MNHEY and CDR2 is SVGAGI in the germline V gene. The V gene end was trimmed by 2 bases and the J gene end by 7 bases; junction bases not matched to a gene: 10. The CDR3 contains 16 residues.

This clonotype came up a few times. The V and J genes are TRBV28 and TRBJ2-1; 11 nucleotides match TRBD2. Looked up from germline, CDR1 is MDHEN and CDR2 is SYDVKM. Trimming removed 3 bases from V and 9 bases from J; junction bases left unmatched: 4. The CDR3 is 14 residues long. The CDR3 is CASSFSGRASEQFF. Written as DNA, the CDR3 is TGTGCCAGCAGTTTTAGCGGGAGGGCCTCTGAGCAGTTCTTC.

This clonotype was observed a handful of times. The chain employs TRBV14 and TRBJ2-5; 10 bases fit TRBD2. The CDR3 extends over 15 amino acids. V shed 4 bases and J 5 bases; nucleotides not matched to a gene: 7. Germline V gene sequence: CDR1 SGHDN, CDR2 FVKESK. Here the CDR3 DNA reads TGTGCCAGCAGCCTCCAGCGGGAGGGAACGGAGACCCAGTACTTC. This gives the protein CASSLQREGTETQYF.

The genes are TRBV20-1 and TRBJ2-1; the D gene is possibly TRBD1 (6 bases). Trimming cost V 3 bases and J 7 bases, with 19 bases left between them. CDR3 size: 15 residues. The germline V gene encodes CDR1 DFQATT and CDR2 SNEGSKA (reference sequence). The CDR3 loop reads CSASTDSGHRNEQFF. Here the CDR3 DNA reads TGCAGTGCTAGCACTGACTCGGGACACCGGAATGAGCAGTTCTTC.